A selection of T cell receptor beta chains follows, all from one sample in a study of T cells in Graves' hyperthyroidism and ophthalmopathy. TCRdb re-called the multiplex PCR reads through MiXCR, storing one row per CDR3 protein. This sample has about 420,000 distinct CDR3 sequences, with about 15% found just once. The specimen was blood. The receptors originated from a woman under 30 with Graves' hyperthyroidism. Each CDR3 is given with its conserved first and last residue. A D gene is named only where the DNA matches it firmly. Clone size appears in some rows only: once, few, many, or a class for an expanded clone.

j_call v_call d_call clone_size cdr3_aa cdr3_nt
TRBJ1-6 TRBV5-6 NA many CASSLEENSPLHF TGTGCCAGCAGCTTAGAGGAGAATTCACCCCTCCACTTT
TRBJ1-4 TRBV12-3/TRBV12-4 NA NA CASSLNFPEKLFF TGTGCCAGCAGTTTAAACTTCCCGGAAAAACTGTTTTTT
TRBJ1-4 TRBV27 NA NA CASSLTGQGEKLFF TGTGCCAGCAGTTTAACGGGGCAAGGTGAAAAACTGTTTTTT
TRBJ2-7 TRBV2 TRBD1 many CASGTGVYEQYF TGTGCCAGTGGGACAGGGGTGTACGAGCAGTACTTC
TRBJ1-2 TRBV5-6 TRBD1 many CASSAQGAGGYTF TGTGCCAGCAGCGCACAGGGGGCCGGGGGCTACACCTTC
TRBJ1-6 TRBV3-1 NA many CASSQAQRNSPLHF TGTGCCAGCAGCCAGGCTCAGAGGAATTCACCCCTCCACTTT
TRBJ1-1 TRBV19 NA NA CASTLAGMNTEAFF TGTGCCAGTACACTGGCAGGGATGAACACTGAAGCTTTCTTT
TRBJ2-2 TRBV6-1 NA many CASSEYVGWRTGELFF TGTGCCAGCAGTGAATACGTTGGGTGGCGCACCGGGGAGCTGTTTTTT
TRBJ2-7 TRBV5-1 NA many CASSSLQGVYEQYF TGCGCCAGCAGCAGTCTGCAGGGTGTATACGAGCAGTACTTC
TRBJ1-6 TRBV12-3/TRBV12-4 NA many CASSPSLNNSPLHF TGTGCCAGCAGCCCATCTTTGAATAATTCACCCCTCCACTTT
TRBJ1-3 TRBV29-1 NA many CSVAGLGVSGNTIYF TGCAGCGTTGCGGGCCTAGGGGTGTCTGGAAACACCATATATTTT
TRBJ1-5 TRBV4-3 NA few CASSQRGGLGQPQHF TGCGCCAGCAGCCAACGAGGAGGGTTGGGGCAGCCCCAGCATTTT
TRBJ2-7 TRBV28 TRBD1 many CASSELLPTGVKQYF TGTGCCAGCAGTGAACTCCTTCCTACAGGGGTTAAGCAGTACTTC
TRBJ2-7 TRBV10-3 TRBD2 many CAISESGLANYEQYF TGTGCCATCAGTGAGTCGGGACTAGCGAACTACGAGCAGTACTTC
TRBJ2-5 TRBV20-1 TRBD2 few CSARVPGREETQYF TGCAGTGCTAGAGTTCCTGGGAGGGAGGAGACCCAGTACTTC
TRBJ1-2 TRBV2 TRBD1 few CASSDGQGISGYTF TGTGCCAGCAGTGACGGACAGGGCATCTCTGGCTACACCTTC
TRBJ2-1 TRBV6-1 NA many CASSSPGTAYNEQFF TGTGCCAGCAGTTCCCCCGGGACTGCGTACAATGAGCAGTTCTTC
TRBJ1-4 TRBV7-9 NA many CASSLFFGGGEKLFF TGTGCCAGCAGCTTATTCTTCGGGGGTGGTGAAAAACTGTTTTTT
TRBJ1-5 TRBV27 NA NA CASSLSLGSNQPQHF TGTGCCAGCAGTTTATCGTTGGGGTCCAATCAGCCCCAGCATTTT
TRBJ2-7 TRBV7-7 NA many CASHSGDSPYEQYF TGTGCTAGCCACTCGGGGGATTCCCCCTACGAGCAGTACTTC
TRBJ1-5 TRBV19 NA NA CASSIAPGYSNQPQHF TGTGCCAGTAGTATAGCCCCAGGGTATAGCAATCAGCCCCAGCATTTT
TRBJ2-1 TRBV7-2 TRBD2 NA CASTLGEGSYNEQFF TGTGCCAGCACCCTGGGGGAGGGATCCTACAATGAGCAGTTCTTC
TRBJ2-1 TRBV2 TRBD2 many CASGTSGSYNEQFF TGTGCCAGCGGGACTAGCGGGAGCTACAATGAGCAGTTCTTC
TRBJ2-1 TRBV6-2/TRBV6-3 NA many CASSYSSNVPEQFF TGTGCCAGCAGTTACTCCTCAAACGTCCCAGAGCAGTTCTTC
TRBJ2-3 TRBV5-1 TRBD2 NA CASSLGAGGPISSTDTQYF TGCGCCAGCAGCTTGGGAGCGGGAGGGCCGATATCGAGCACAGATACGCAGTATTTT
TRBJ1-1 TRBV6-2/TRBV6-3 TRBD1 many CASRITGGGEAFF TGTGCCAGCAGGATCACAGGGGGGGGTGAAGCTTTCTTT
TRBJ2-7 TRBV4-2 TRBD2 few CASSQRGSGGLNEQYF TGTGCCAGCAGCCAAAGGGGGAGCGGGGGGTTGAATGAGCAGTACTTC
TRBJ1-1 TRBV27 TRBD1 NA CASSPLGQGTTEAFF TGTGCCAGCAGTCCCCTAGGACAGGGTACCACTGAAGCTTTCTTT
TRBJ2-5 TRBV20-1 TRBD1 many CSARDGTGGIETQYF TGCAGTGCTAGAGATGGGACAGGGGGGATCGAGACCCAGTACTTC
TRBJ2-3 TRBV10-2 NA many CASSETRSGEGIRSDTQYF TGCGCCAGCAGTGAGACAAGATCGGGTGAAGGGATAAGATCAGATACGCAGTATTTT
TRBJ2-1 TRBV11-1 NA many CASSLEASSYNEQFF TGTGCCAGCAGCTTAGAGGCTAGCAGCTACAATGAGCAGTTCTTC
TRBJ1-6 TRBV4-2 TRBD1 NA CASSQDRDSRRPLHF TGTGCCAGCAGCCAAGACCGGGACAGTCGTCGCCCCCTCCACTTT
TRBJ2-7 TRBV2 NA NA CASKSDYTAYEQYF TGTGCCAGCAAGTCGGACTACACGGCCTACGAGCAGTACTTC
TRBJ2-5 TRBV20-1 TRBD2 NA CSASRTSGGSIQETQYF TGCAGTGCTAGCCGGACTAGCGGGGGATCTATCCAAGAGACCCAGTACTTC
TRBJ1-3 TRBV24-1 TRBD1 NA CATSTSGGDTIYF TGTGCCACCAGTACTTCAGGGGGAGACACCATATATTTT
TRBJ1-2 TRBV7-2 NA few CASSLVGGAAYGYTF TGTGCCAGCAGCTTAGTCGGGGGGGCAGCCTATGGCTACACCTTC
TRBJ1-1 TRBV2 NA many CASRGDRNLNTEAFF TGTGCCAGCAGAGGTGACAGGAACTTGAACACTGAAGCTTTCTTT
TRBJ1-3 TRBV5-1 NA NA CASSLRSGAGNTIYF TGCGCCAGCAGCTTGCGGTCAGGAGCTGGAAACACCATATATTTT
TRBJ2-5 TRBV10-3 NA many CAISGSRTGTKGGGTQYF TGTGCCATCAGTGGTTCCCGCACCGGGACTAAGGGAGGGGGGACCCAGTACTTC
TRBJ2-7 TRBV28 NA NA CASSFRVGAGEQYF TGTGCCAGCAGTTTTAGGGTGGGGGCAGGCGAGCAGTACTTC
TRBJ1-4 TRBV11-2 NA many CASSFRQVGVSNEKLFF TGTGCCAGCAGCTTCCGACAGGTTGGCGTCTCTAATGAAAAACTGTTTTTT
TRBJ2-5 TRBV20-1 NA many CSATPHWSQETQYF TGCAGTGCTACCCCCCATTGGTCACAAGAGACCCAGTACTTC
TRBJ2-7 TRBV6-5 NA many CASSYVGGSSYEQYF TGTGCCAGCAGTTACGTCGGCGGTAGCTCCTACGAGCAGTACTTC
TRBJ2-2 TRBV20-1 NA many CSARDRGKGTGELFF TGCAGTGCTAGAGATCGTGGTAAAGGCACCGGGGAGCTGTTTTTT
TRBJ2-1 TRBV9 TRBD2 few CASSAVAELAGTFSYNEQFF TGTGCCAGCAGCGCAGTAGCTGAACTAGCGGGAACGTTTTCCTACAATGAGCAGTTCTTC
TRBJ2-1 TRBV2 TRBD2 many CASKREGPYNEQFF TGTGCCAGCAAACGGGAGGGCCCATACAATGAGCAGTTCTTC